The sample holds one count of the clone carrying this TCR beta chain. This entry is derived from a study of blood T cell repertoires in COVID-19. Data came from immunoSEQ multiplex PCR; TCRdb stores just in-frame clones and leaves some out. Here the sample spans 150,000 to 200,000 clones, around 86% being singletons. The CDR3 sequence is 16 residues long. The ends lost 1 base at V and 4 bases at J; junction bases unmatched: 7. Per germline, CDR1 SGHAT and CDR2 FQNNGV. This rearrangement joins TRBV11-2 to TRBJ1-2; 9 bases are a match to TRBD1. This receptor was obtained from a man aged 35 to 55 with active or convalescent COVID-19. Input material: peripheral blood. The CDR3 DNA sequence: TGTGCCAGCAGCTTAGGAACAGGGGGCTCGGGCTATGGCTACACCTTC. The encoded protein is CASSLGTGGSGYGYTF. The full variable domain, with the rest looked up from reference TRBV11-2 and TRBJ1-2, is EAGVAQSPRYKIIEKRQSVAFWCNPISGHATLYWYQQILGQGPKLLIQFQNNGVVDDSQLPKDRFSAERLKGVDSTLKIQPAKLEDSAVYLCASSLGTGGSGYGYTFGSGTRLTVV.